What follows is one T cell receptor (beta chain) and its context. Antigen unknown. The sample comes from a study of T cell repertoires in cytomegalovirus infection. Across the whole study: Selection of CMV epitopes for the study included recently identified HLA-C-restricted and well-studied HLA-B-restricted ones. CMV infection plus the matching HLA type was flagged by public TCR beta signatures.

The ends lost 9 bases at V and 4 bases at J; junction bases unmatched: 11. Germline lookup yields CDR1 MNHEY and CDR2 SVGEGT. The CDR3 consists of 14 residues. The study's findings and limits: Based on cumulative public TCR beta family frequency, carriers of CMV plus the relevant HLA were identified. The study found HLA-C-restricted CMV-specific TCR beta clonotypes dominating the ex vivo response.

Via MiXCR, TCRdb re-called the reads, giving one row per CDR3 protein. This table has around 900,000 distinct CDR3 sequences, approximately 31% appearing once. V is TRBV6-2 or TRBV6-3 and J is TRBJ1-1; TRBD1 agrees at 7 bases. This specimen consisted of cultured CD8+ T cells from PBMCs, obtained from culture after CMV antigen stimulation. This sequence originates from a human donor in good health (CMV status not recorded). Some clones in this sample may be carry-over from other donors' samples. CDR3 DNA sequence: TGTGCCAGTCGGCGCCAGGGGGAGGCCACTGAAGCTTTCTTT. Translation gives CASRRQGEATEAFF.